Below, 9 T cell receptor beta chains from the same sample are listed, as sequenced in a study of vaccination and CD4 T cells after COVID-19. Sequencing of cultured CD4+ T cell DNA used the Oncomine TCR Beta short-read assay. TCRdb analysed the PCR reads with MiXCR anew, one entry per CDR3 protein. Counted here are about 11,000 distinct CDR3 sequences, 65% to 80% occurring once; the ten biggest clones make up 10% to 15%. The treatment denotes: approximately 11-day PBMC culture with coronavirus spike peptide pools or control peptides (ViraFEST assay). No cognate antigen is known for these TCRs. Sequences were obtained from CD4+ T cells from blood, cultured in vitro. The receptors were gathered from a human donor who had recovered from COVID-19.

V and J are TRBV20-1 and TRBJ2-5, with a weak D call TRBD2 (6 bases). V was trimmed by 5 bases and J by 3 bases, leaving 16 bases between them. The V gene's germline CDR1 is DFQATT and CDR2 SNEGSKA (reference sequence). The CDR3 has 14 residues. CDR3 sequence reads: CSAPRDSSKETQYF. The CDR3, as DNA: TGCAGTGCTCCCCGGGACTCAAGCAAAGAGACCCAGTACTTC.

The genes are TRBV25-1 and TRBJ2-7; D gene ambiguous. V was cut by 7 bases and J by 2 bases, with 6 bases left in between. Germline V CDR1 and CDR2: MGHDK, SYGVNS. The CDR3 extends over 11 amino acids. This chain's CDR3 is CASKRTYEQYF. CDR3 nucleotides: TGTGCCAGCAAACGGACCTACGAGCAGTACTTC.

The chain uses TRBV7-3 and TRBJ2-7, with 11 bases lining up with TRBD2. The J call may not be correct, given that the DNA end is closer to TRBJ2-5. Germline CDR1 is SGHTA and CDR2 is FQGTGA. The CDR3 has 14 amino acids. The CDR3 region has the DNA TGTGCCAGCAGCCCAATAGCGGGAGGGGAGACCCAGTACTTC. Amino acid sequence: CASSPIAGGETQYF.

With respect to this clonotype: The junction departs from germline at one end; a sequencing error may be responsible. V is TRBV6-5 and J is TRBJ2-7; TRBD1 matches at 7 bases. Germline V lookup: CDR1 MNHEY, CDR2 SVGAGI. The CDR3 runs 14 residues. The CDR3 DNA sequence: TGTGCCACCAGTTATACAGGGGCAGCCCGCGAGCAGTACTTC. Translated: CATSYTGAAREQYF.

The chain recombines TRBV19 with TRBJ1-1; the D gene is possibly TRBD1 (6 bases). Germline loops: CDR1 LNHDA, CDR2 SQIVND (reference sequence). Trimming removed 5 bases from V and 1 base from J, with 8 bases in between. The CDR3 is made up of 13 amino acids. CDR3 in DNA: TGTGCCAGTAGTGCCAGGGGGAACACTGAAGCTTTCTTT. Translation: CASSARGNTEAFF. The variable domain in full, completed from reference TRBV19 and TRBJ1-1, reads DGGITQSPKYLFRKEGQNVTLSCEQNLNHDAMYWYRQDPGQGLRLIYYSQIVNDFQKGDIAEGYSVSREKKESFPLTVTSAQKNPTAFYLCASSARGNTEAFFGQGTRLTVV.

The chain is built from TRBV7-2 and TRBJ2-7; no definite D call. Germline V CDR1 and CDR2: SGHTA, FQGNSA. The CDR3 loop spans 13 amino acids. V was clipped by 5 bases and J by 1 base, with 9 bases between them. As DNA, the CDR3 is TGTGCCAGCAGCCCCGGGTTGTCCTACGAGCAGTACTTC. Its protein is CASSPGLSYEQYF. Full variable domain (outside the CDR3, taken from reference TRBV7-2 and TRBJ2-7): GAGVSQSPSNKVTEKGKDVELRCDPISGHTALYWYRQSLGQGLEFLIYFQGNSAPDKSGLPSDRFSAERTGGSVSTLTIQRTQQEDSAVYLCASSPGLSYEQYFGPGTRLTVT.

V is TRBV7-9 and J is TRBJ2-7; the D is unclear. Germline loops: CDR1 SEHNR, CDR2 FQNEAQ (reference sequence). Trimming took off 3 bases at V and 0 bases at J, with 9 bases between the two ends. This CDR3 comprises 14 residues. The CDR3 nucleotides read TGTGCCAGCAGCTTCGGGTCTGTCTCCTACGAGCAGTACTTC. Its translation is CASSFGSVSYEQYF.

The rearrangement uses TRBV28 and TRBJ1-6; D not resolved. In germline, CDR1 is MDHEN, CDR2 SYDVKM. This CDR3 has 15 residues. V lost 7 bases and J lost 5, with 15 bases in between. Here the CDR3 reads CASIFSRGNNSPLHF. In nucleotides, the CDR3 is TGTGCCAGCATTTTCTCCAGAGGGAATAATTCACCCCTCCACTTT.

The rearrangement uses TRBV6-5 and TRBJ2-7; D uncertain. CDR3 size: 16 residues. The V gene's germline CDR1 is MNHEY and CDR2 SVGAGI. V shed 0 bases and J shed 1 base, with 13 bases lying between them. The CDR3: CASSYSNAHGSYEQYF. CDR3 DNA: TGTGCCAGCAGTTACTCGAACGCTCATGGATCCTACGAGCAGTACTTC.